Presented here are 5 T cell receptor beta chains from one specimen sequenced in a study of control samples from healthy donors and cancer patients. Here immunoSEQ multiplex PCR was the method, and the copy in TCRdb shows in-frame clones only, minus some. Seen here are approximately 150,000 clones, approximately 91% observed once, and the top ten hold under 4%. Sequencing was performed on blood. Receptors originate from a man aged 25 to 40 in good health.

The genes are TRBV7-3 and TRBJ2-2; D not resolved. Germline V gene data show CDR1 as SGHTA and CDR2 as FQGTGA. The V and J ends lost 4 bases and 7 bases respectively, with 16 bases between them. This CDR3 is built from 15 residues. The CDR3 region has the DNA TGTGCCAGCAGCTCGTCCGGGCCCCCCGACGGGGAGCTGTTTTTT. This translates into CASSSSGPPDGELFF.

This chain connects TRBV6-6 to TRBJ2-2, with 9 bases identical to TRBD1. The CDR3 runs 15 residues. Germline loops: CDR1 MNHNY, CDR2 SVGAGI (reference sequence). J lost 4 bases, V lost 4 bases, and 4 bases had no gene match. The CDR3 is CASSFGQGSTGELFF. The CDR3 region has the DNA TGTGCCAGCAGTTTCGGACAGGGGAGCACCGGGGAGCTGTTTTTT.

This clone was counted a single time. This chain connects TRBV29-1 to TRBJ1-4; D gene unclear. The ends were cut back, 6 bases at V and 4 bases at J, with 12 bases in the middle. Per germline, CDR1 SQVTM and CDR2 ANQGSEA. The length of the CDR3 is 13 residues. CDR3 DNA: TGCAGCGTGGCAGTCTCGGGTAATGAAAAACTGTTTTTT. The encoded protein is CSVAVSGNEKLFF.

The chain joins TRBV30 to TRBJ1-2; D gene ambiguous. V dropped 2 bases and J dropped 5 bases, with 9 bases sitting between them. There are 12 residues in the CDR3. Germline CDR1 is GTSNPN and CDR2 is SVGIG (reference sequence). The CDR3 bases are TGTGCCTGGAGTCGTGCGGAATATGGCTACACCTTC. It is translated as CAWSRAEYGYTF.

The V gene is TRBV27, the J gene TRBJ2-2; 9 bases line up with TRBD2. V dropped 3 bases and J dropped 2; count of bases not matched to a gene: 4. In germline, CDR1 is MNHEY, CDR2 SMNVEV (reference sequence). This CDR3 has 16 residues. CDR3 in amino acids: CASSLERGENTGELFF. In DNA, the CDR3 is TGTGCCAGCAGTTTGGAGCGGGGGGAAAACACCGGGGAGCTGTTTTTT.